This entry is about one TCR beta chain. The data were obtained in a study of technical replicates of blood from several donors. Deletions cut 2 bases from V and 2 bases from J, with 12 bases between. Germline CDR1 and CDR2: SGHAT and FQNNGV. The CDR3 totals 15 residues. The data were produced by immunoSEQ multiplex PCR, yet TCRdb's version contains in-frame clones alone and is incomplete. The sample consists of about 83,000 clones, roughly nine tenths of them appearing once. V and J are TRBV11-2 and TRBJ1-1; D is perhaps TRBD1 (6 bases). The TCR sequence derives from a human donor in good health. Sequences were obtained from T cells isolated from PBMCs. The CDR3 reads CASSLLDSTNTEAFF. The CDR3 bases are TGTGCCAGCAGCTTACTGGACAGCACTAACACTGAAGCTTTCTTT.